This T cell receptor (beta chain) derives from a study of siplizumab effects on memory and regulatory T cells. Method: immunoSEQ multiplex PCR; TCRdb's copy keeps in-frame clones and lacks some. The table includes under 95,000 clones, 94% detected once. The TCR originated in a human donor in good health. Sample: non-Treg CD4+ T cells sorted from blood.

For the CDR3, the DNA is TGTGCCAGCAGCCCTCTCGCTTACAAGAACACTGAAGCTTTCTTT. As protein: CASSPLAYKNTEAFF. This rearrangement joins TRBV14 to TRBJ1-1; D ambiguous. CDR3 size: 15 residues. The germline gives CDR1 SGHDN, CDR2 FVKESK. V lost 4 bases, J lost 1 base, and 13 bases lay in between.